This TCR beta chain was sequenced during a study of regulatory T cells in long-lasting Graves disease. This CDR3 is 12 amino acids long. Germline assignment: CDR1 DFQATT and CDR2 SNEGSKA (reference sequence). Between the trimmed V and J ends, which lost 3 bases and 0 bases, there was a span of 4 bases. Study-level findings and limits: Under persistent disease, TRBV28, TRBJ1-2 and TRBJ2-5 were used preferentially.

Arm-PCR of CDR3 regions and iRepertoire HTBI primers were used to build TCR beta libraries. Original data processing: Identified segments across samples numbered some 62 TRBV and approximately 15 TRBJ. Using its own MiXCR run on the multiplex PCR reads, TCRdb lists one record per CDR3 protein. The V and J calls reflect TCRdb's pipeline rather than the authors' work. The sample shows 400,000 to 450,000 distinct CDR3 sequences, about 16% of them seen only once. This clonotype was seen ten or more times. Its cognate antigen is unknown. The time point here: newly diagnosed GD, antithyroid drugs for less than 3 months. Generation of the TCR library employed RNA extracted from PBMCs. These data also featured in a second study, about T cells in Graves' hyperthyroidism and ophthalmopathy. This second study notes: Most thyroid clonotypes expanded above 0.001 were also detected in blood.

The chain has TRBV20-1 and TRBJ2-3; no definite D call. This sequence was found in a woman aged 30 to 39 with Graves disease. The material was peripheral blood mononuclear cells (PBMCs), obtained at new diagnosis, from a patient treated with antithyroid drugs. The CDR3 bases are TGCAGTGCTAGCGCTAGCACAGATACGCAGTATTTT. Translated, it gives CSASASTDTQYF.